This is a list of T cell receptor beta chains from one sample in a study of cytomegalovirus exposure and HLA in healthy donors. TCRdb's table, derived via immunoSEQ multiplex PCR, lists solely in-frame clones and lacks some. The sample lists fewer than 90,000 clones, about 80% occurring once. Sequencing was performed on PBMCs. The origin of the receptors is a male donor in good health and CMV-seronegative. CDR3s include the opening cysteine and the closing phenylalanine or tryptophan. D genes are given only for firm matches. Some rows mark clone size as missing; the rest say once, few, many or name a class of expanded clone.

.	TRBV19	TRBJ1-2	.	TGTGCCAGTAGTATTGGTGTAAGGGGCCGGGCAAGCTACACCTTC	CASSIGVRGRASYTF
TRBD1	TRBV2	TRBJ1-5	.	TGTGCCAGCAGTCGCGGACAGGGGGCACAATCCAATCAGCCCCAGCATTTT	CASSRGQGAQSNQPQHF
.	TRBV7-2	TRBJ1-4	.	TGTGCCAGCAGCTTAGACTGGGAGCCCGATGAAAAACTGTTTTTT	CASSLDWEPDEKLFF
TRBD1	TRBV19	TRBJ1-1	.	TGTGCCAGTAGTATTGGACAGGGGTATACTGAAGCTTTCTTT	CASSIGQGYTEAFF
TRBD1	TRBV5-1	TRBJ2-7	.	TGCGCCAGCAGTCCAACAGGGGTCCTAACCTACGAGCAGTACTTC	CASSPTGVLTYEQYF
TRBD2	TRBV7-3	TRBJ2-3	.	TGTGCCAGCAGCCCCCCGAGAGCGGGGAACACAGATACGCAGTATTTT	CASSPPRAGNTDTQYF
TRBD1	TRBV7-2	TRBJ1-6	.	TGTGCCAGCAGCTTATATTTTGGGGGACAGGGTTCACCCCTCCACTTT	CASSLYFGGQGSPLHF
.	TRBV28	TRBJ2-7	few	TGTGCCAGCAGTTTCGGGGGTCTAACCTACGAGCAGTACTTC	CASSFGGLTYEQYF
TRBD2	TRBV7-2	TRBJ2-2	.	TGTGCCAGCAGCTTAGCGGGGACTAGCGGCGGGGAGCTGTTTTTT	CASSLAGTSGGELFF
TRBD1	TRBV5-5	TRBJ1-1	.	TGTGCCAGCAAGGGACAGGGGGGGAGCACTGAAGCTTTCTTT	CASKGQGGSTEAFF
TRBD2	TRBV10-3	TRBJ2-1	.	TGTGCCATCAGTGGACTAGCGGGCTCCTACAATGAGCAGTTCTTC	CAISGLAGSYNEQFF
TRBD1	TRBV9	TRBJ1-1	.	TGTGCCAGCAGCGTAGCACTGGGACAGGGGCAAACTGAAGCTTTCTTT	CASSVALGQGQTEAFF
.	TRBV4-3	TRBJ1-2	.	TGCGCCAGCAGCCAAACGATCCAGGTTACCTATGGCTACACCTTC	CASSQTIQVTYGYTF
.	TRBV28	TRBJ2-3	.	TGTGCCAGCAGACGACCGGGTGGTACGCAGTATTTT	CASRRPGGTQYF
TRBD1	TRBV5-6	TRBJ2-7	.	TGTGCCAGCAGCTCCACGTACAGGGGCTCCTACGAGCAGTACTTC	CASSSTYRGSYEQYF
.	TRBV4-3	TRBJ1-1	.	TGCGCCAGCAGCCAAGAACTTCGGACTGAAGCTTTCTTT	CASSQELRTEAFF
.	TRBV11-2	TRBJ1-2	.	TGTGCCAGCAGCTCTTCCGGGAGGTATGGCTACACCTTC	CASSSSGRYGYTF
.	TRBV28	TRBJ2-2	.	TGTGCCAGCCCTAATCGGGGCACCGGGGAGCTGTTTTTT	CASPNRGTGELFF
.	TRBV19	TRBJ1-2	.	TGTGCCAGTAGTATAAACAGTCGTTATGGCTACACCTTC	CASSINSRYGYTF
.	TRBV7-9	TRBJ1-6	.	TGTGCCAGCAGCACAGGGAATTCACCCCTCCACTTT	CASSTGNSPLHF
TRBD1	TRBV7-8	TRBJ1-2	.	TGTGCCAGCAGCTTAGTGGGGGCGGACAGGGGGTATGGCTACACCTTC	CASSLVGADRGYGYTF
.	TRBV14	TRBJ1-3	.	TGTGCCAGCAGCCAAGTCGGGGGTAGCTCTGGAAACACCATATATTTT	CASSQVGGSSGNTIYF
.	TRBV20-1	TRBJ2-5	few	TGCAGCGCAACGCAGGAGACCCAGTACTTC	CSATQETQYF
TRBD1	TRBV11-3	TRBJ1-2	.	TGTGCCAGCAGCCAGGACAGGACCTATGGCTACACCTTC	CASSQDRTYGYTF
TRBD2	TRBV4-1	TRBJ2-7	.	TGCGCCAGCAGGCTTCCGGGGGGTACCTCCTACGAGCAGTACTTC	CASRLPGGTSYEQYF
TRBD2	TRBV7-9	TRBJ2-2	.	TGTGCCAGCAGACCGGGACTAGCGGGAGCCGGGGAGCTGTTTTTT	CASRPGLAGAGELFF
.	TRBV27	TRBJ2-7	.	TGTGCCAGCAGTTCAGGCAGGGTCTCCTACGAGCAGTACTTC	CASSSGRVSYEQYF
.	TRBV30	TRBJ1-5	.	TGTGCCTGGACTCGCGGATCCGGAAGCAATCAGCCCCAGCATTTT	CAWTRGSGSNQPQHF
TRBD2	TRBV28	TRBJ2-1	.	TGTGCCAGCGCGAGTATTGGTCTGGGACTAGCGTTGAATGAGCAGTTCTTC	CASASIGLGLALNEQFF
TRBD1	TRBV2	TRBJ2-7	once	TGTGCCAGCAGTGAAGGACGGGACAGGGTTAACGAGCAGTACTTC	CASSEGRDRVNEQYF
.	TRBV29-1	TRBJ1-2	.	TGCAGCGTCGAGAGGCAGAGCTATGGCTACACCTTC	CSVERQSYGYTF
.	TRBV5-1	TRBJ1-2	.	TGCGCCAGCAGCCCCGGCGACTGGAACGGCTACACCTTC	CASSPGDWNGYTF
.	TRBV5-4	TRBJ2-2	.	TGTGCCAGCAGCCTCCCGTTAGCCGCGAACACCGGGGAGCTGTTTTTT	CASSLPLAANTGELFF
.	TRBV20-1	TRBJ1-2	few	TGCAGTGTGGGGACTTATGGCTACACCTTC	CSVGTYGYTF
TRBD2	TRBV4-1	TRBJ2-5	few	TGCGCCAGCAGCCAACCTAGCGGGTACCAAGAGACCCAGTACTTC	CASSQPSGYQETQYF
.	TRBV7-2	TRBJ1-1	.	TGTGCCAGCAGCAAGGCGGGGGGAAGGGGCACTGAAGCTTTCTTT	CASSKAGGRGTEAFF
TRBD1	TRBV6-5	TRBJ1-2	.	TGTGCCAGCAGTTACTTGGGACAGCACGGCTACACCTTC	CASSYLGQHGYTF
TRBD1	TRBV19	TRBJ1-2	.	TGTGCCAGTAGTATGCCGGACAGGGCCTATGGCTACACCTTC	CASSMPDRAYGYTF
.	TRBV11-2	TRBJ1-1	.	TGTGCCAGCAGCTGGCAAAACACTGAAGCTTTCTTT	CASSWQNTEAFF
.	TRBV28	TRBJ1-5	.	TGTGCCAGCAGAAGAGATAGCAATCAGCCCCAGCATTTT	CASRRDSNQPQHF
.	TRBV7-9	TRBJ2-7	.	TGTGCCAGCAGCCTCTTCTACGAGCAGTACTTC	CASSLFYEQYF
TRBD1	TRBV4-1	TRBJ2-5	.	TGCGCCAGCAGCCGGACAGGTCAAGAGACCCAGTACTTC	CASSRTGQETQYF
TRBD1	TRBV5-6	TRBJ1-2	.	TGTGCCAGCAGCTTATTACAGGGGGCCAGTGGCTACACCTTC	CASSLLQGASGYTF
TRBD1	TRBV10-2	TRBJ1-5	once	TGCGCCAGCAGGGAGGACAGGGGAGGGCATCAGCCCCAGCATTTT	CASREDRGGHQPQHF
TRBD1	TRBV7-2	TRBJ2-7	.	TGTGCCAGCAGCAGGGACAGGGGGTTCTACGAGCAGTACTTC	CASSRDRGFYEQYF
TRBD1	TRBV11-2	TRBJ2-7	.	TGTGCCAGCAGCTTAGTGGACAGGGGGGGACACGAGCAGTACTTC	CASSLVDRGGHEQYF
.	TRBV9	TRBJ1-5	.	TGTGCCCGCCTCGGAGGGTTTACAGCTAATCAGCCCCAGCATTTT	CARLGGFTANQPQHF
TRBD1	TRBV28	TRBJ2-7	.	TGTGCCAGCAGTTTGAAGGGGGGAACAGGGGGCCTCTCGCAGTACTTC	CASSLKGGTGGLSQYF
.	TRBV19	TRBJ1-1	.	TGTGCCAGTAAAATTTTTAAGGGACAGAACACTGAAGCTTTCTTT	CASKIFKGQNTEAFF
.	TRBV4-3	TRBJ2-7	.	TGCGCCAGCAGCCAAGTCCGGGGGACCAACTACGAGCAGTACTTC	CASSQVRGTNYEQYF
TRBD1	TRBV18	TRBJ2-7	few	TGTGCCAGCTCACCACCGGTAGGACAGGTTAGCTACGAGCAGTACTTC	CASSPPVGQVSYEQYF
TRBD2	TRBV7-3	TRBJ2-2	few	TGTGCCAGCAGCCAACTGCGGGGGGCCCCCTCGAACACCGGGGAGCTGTTTTTT	CASSQLRGAPSNTGELFF
TRBD2	TRBV7-2	TRBJ2-7	few	TGTGCCAGCAGCTTATTGGGGGGGGGTTACGAGCAGTACTTC	CASSLLGGGYEQYF
.	TRBV10-3	TRBJ1-1	.	TGTGCCAGCAGTGACCGACAGGTAAACACTGAAGCTTTCTTT	CASSDRQVNTEAFF